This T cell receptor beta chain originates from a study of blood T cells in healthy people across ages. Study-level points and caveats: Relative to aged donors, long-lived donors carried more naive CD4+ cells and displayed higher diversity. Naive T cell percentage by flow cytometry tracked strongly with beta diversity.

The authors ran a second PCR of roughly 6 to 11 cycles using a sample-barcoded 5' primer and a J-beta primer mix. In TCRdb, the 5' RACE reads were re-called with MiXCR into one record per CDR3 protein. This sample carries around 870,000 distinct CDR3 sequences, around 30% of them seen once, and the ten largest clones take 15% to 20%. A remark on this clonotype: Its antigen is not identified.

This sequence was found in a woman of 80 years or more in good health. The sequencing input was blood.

CDR3 in DNA: TGCGCCAGCAGCGCCGGACAGGGGGGAAATGAGCAGTTCTTC. Its translation: CASSAGQGGNEQFF. This sequence joins TRBV5-1 and TRBJ2-1; 10 bases fit TRBD1. Germline CDR1 is SGHRS and CDR2 is YFSETQ. V was pared by 4 bases and J by 7 bases, with 5 bases of the junction left unmatched. The CDR3 covers 14 residues.